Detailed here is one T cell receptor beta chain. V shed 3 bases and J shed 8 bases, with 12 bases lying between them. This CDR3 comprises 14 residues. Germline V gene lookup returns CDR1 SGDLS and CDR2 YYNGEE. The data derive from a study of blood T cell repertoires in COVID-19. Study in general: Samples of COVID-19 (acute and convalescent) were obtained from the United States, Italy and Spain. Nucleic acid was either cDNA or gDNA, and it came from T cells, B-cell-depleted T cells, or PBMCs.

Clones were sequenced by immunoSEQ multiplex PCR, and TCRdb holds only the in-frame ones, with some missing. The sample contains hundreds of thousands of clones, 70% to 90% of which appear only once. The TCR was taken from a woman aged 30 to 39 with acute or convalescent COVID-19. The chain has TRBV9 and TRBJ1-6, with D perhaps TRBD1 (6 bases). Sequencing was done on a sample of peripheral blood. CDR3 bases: TGTGCCAGCAGCGCCCACAGGGCTGATTCACCCCTCCACTTT. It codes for CASSAHRADSPLHF. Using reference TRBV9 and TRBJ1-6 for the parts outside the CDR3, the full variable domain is DSGVTQTPKHLITATGQRVTLRCSPRSGDLSVYWYQQSLDQGLQFLIQYYNGEERAKGNILERFSAQQFPDLHSELNLSSLELGDSALYFCASSAHRADSPLHFGNGTRLTVT.